This entry is about one T cell receptor (beta chain). The sample originates from a study of regulatory and conventional T cells in RAG deficiency. The germline V and J ends were trimmed by 4 bases and 2 bases, with 14 bases remaining between them. The CDR3 is 14 amino acids. Per germline, CDR1 GTSNPN and CDR2 SVGIG (reference sequence). Regulatory T cells were sorted from blood as CD4+ CD25-high CD127-low cells. Clones were read by immunoSEQ multiplex PCR, and TCRdb kept only the in-frame ones, dropping some. In the table there are roughly 11,000 clones, approximately 93% of which are singletons. The same sample was also studied in work on regulatory T cells. This second study says: Primers: 52 TRBV forward and 13 TRBJ reverse.

The TCR was taken from a human donor in good health. Source material: CD127- CD25+ CD4+ Tregs sorted from blood. V usage is TRBV30 and J usage is TRBJ1-2; TRBD1 might be the D (6 bases). The CDR3 region has the DNA TGTGCCTGGAACCCACAGGGATTGAACTATGGCTACACCTTC. It is translated as CAWNPQGLNYGYTF.